This T cell receptor beta chain was profiled in a study of CD4 and CD8 cells across lung adenocarcinoma regions. TCRdb ran MiXCR on the PCR reads and lists one entry per CDR3 protein. The sample carries some 9,600 distinct CDR3 sequences, around 50% recorded once. Germline assignment: CDR1 MNHNS and CDR2 SASEGT. J was trimmed by 6 bases and V by 6 bases; bases with no gene match: 4. This CDR3 region has 14 residues. The V call is TRBV6-1, the J call TRBJ1-5, with TRBD1 matching over 11 bases. This sequence originates from a female donor with lung adenocarcinoma. The CD4 and CD8 labels of this study may be unreliable. What was sequenced was CD4+ T cells from the margin of a lung tumor. This CDR3 reads CASRGQGVGQPQHF. CDR3 bases: TGTGCCAGCAGGGGACAGGGGGTGGGTCAGCCCCAGCATTTT.